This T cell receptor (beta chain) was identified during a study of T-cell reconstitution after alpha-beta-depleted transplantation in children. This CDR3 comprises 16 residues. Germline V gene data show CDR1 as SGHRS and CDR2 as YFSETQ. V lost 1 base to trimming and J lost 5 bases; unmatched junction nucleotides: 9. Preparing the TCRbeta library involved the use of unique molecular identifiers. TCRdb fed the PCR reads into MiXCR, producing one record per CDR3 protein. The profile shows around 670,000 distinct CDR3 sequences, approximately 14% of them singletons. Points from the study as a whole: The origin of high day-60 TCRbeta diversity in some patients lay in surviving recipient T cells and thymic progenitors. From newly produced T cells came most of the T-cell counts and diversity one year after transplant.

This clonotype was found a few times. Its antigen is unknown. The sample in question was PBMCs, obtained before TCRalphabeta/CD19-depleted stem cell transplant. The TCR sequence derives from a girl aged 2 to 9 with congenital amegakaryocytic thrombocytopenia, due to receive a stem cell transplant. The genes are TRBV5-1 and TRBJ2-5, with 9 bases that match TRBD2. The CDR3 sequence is CASSLSRLAAEETQYF. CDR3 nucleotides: TGCGCCAGCAGCTTGTCGCGACTAGCGGCGGAGGAGACCCAGTACTTC.